Listed below are T cell receptor beta chains from one sample, sequenced in a study of T-cell memory formation after mild COVID-19. MiXCR was run by TCRdb on the 5' RACE reads, yielding one entry per CDR3 protein. The sample lists fewer than 90,000 distinct CDR3 sequences; 13% were seen once. Sequencing was performed on PBMCs or a T cell subset sorted from them (not recorded which). The source is a man aged 18 to 35 who had mild COVID-19 (a few samples of this study predate the infection). Cell type and time point are not known. The CDR3 runs from the conserved cysteine through the conserved F or W. Fields, in order: clone size, J gene, V gene, D gene, CDR3 DNA, CDR3 protein. D genes are given only for firm matches. Not all rows give a size; the values are once, few, many and, for expanded clones, a class.

few	TRBJ2-3	TRBV7-3	TRBD2	TGTGCCAGCAGCTATAACGTGGGACTAGCGAACCCAGATACGCAGTATTTT	CASSYNVGLANPDTQYF
-	TRBJ2-7	TRBV6-2/TRBV6-3	TRBD1	TGTGCCAGCAGCTGGGACAGGGTAACCTACGAGCAGTACTTC	CASSWDRVTYEQYF
-	TRBJ1-2	TRBV5-1	-	TGCGCCAGCAGCTTGGGACTCCAGGGGCCCGATCACTATGGCTACACCTTC	CASSLGLQGPDHYGYTF
many	TRBJ2-3	TRBV27	-	TGTGCCAGCAGTCAAACTAGCTGGGCAGATACGCAGTATTTT	CASSQTSWADTQYF
-	TRBJ1-5	TRBV7-8	-	TGTGCCAGCAGGTTGGGACGGACACAGTATAGCAATCAGCCCCAGCATTTT	CASRLGRTQYSNQPQHF
few	TRBJ2-1	TRBV4-2	TRBD2	TGTGCCAGCAGCCAAGTGGAAGCGGGGGTGGATGAGCAGTTCTTC	CASSQVEAGVDEQFF
few	TRBJ2-1	TRBV19	-	TGTGCCAGTAGTGCCGGGTACGGGTACAATGAGCAGTTCTTC	CASSAGYGYNEQFF
-	TRBJ2-3	TRBV12-3/TRBV12-4	-	TGTGCCAGCAGAGATAGCCAGCCGCCAGATACGCAGTATTTT	CASRDSQPPDTQYF
many	TRBJ2-1	TRBV7-9	TRBD1	TGTGCCAGCAGCCCGTCACCGGGACAGGACTACAATGAGCAGTTCTTC	CASSPSPGQDYNEQFF
many	TRBJ2-4	TRBV7-2	-	TGTGCCAGCAGCTCCCCCGTACTAGCCAAAAACATTCAGTACTTC	CASSSPVLAKNIQYF
-	TRBJ2-7	TRBV5-6	-	TGTGCCAGCAGCTTTGGACGGATGGCTACCTACGAGCAGTACTTC	CASSFGRMATYEQYF
-	TRBJ1-1	TRBV7-6	-	TGTGCCAGCAGCTGGGAAACTTTCACTGAAGCTTTCTTT	CASSWETFTEAFF
few	TRBJ2-3	TRBV7-3	-	TGTGCCAGCAGCCCCCAGCCGGATACGCAGTATTTT	CASSPQPDTQYF
-	TRBJ2-3	TRBV6-2/TRBV6-3	TRBD1	TGTGCCAGCAGCACCATCATAGACAGGGGGTCATCAGATACGCAGTATTTT	CASSTIIDRGSSDTQYF
few	TRBJ1-1	TRBV7-9	-	TGTGCCAGCAGTCGTCGGGGAACCAAGAACACTGAAGCTTTCTTT	CASSRRGTKNTEAFF
few	TRBJ2-5	TRBV7-8	TRBD1	TGTGCCAGCAGCCCTCTATACAGGGGGGTTGTAGAGACCCAGTACTTC	CASSPLYRGVVETQYF
-	TRBJ2-5	TRBV25-1	TRBD1	TGTGCCAGCAGTGAAAGGGACAGGGCCCCCCAAGAGACCCAGTACTTC	CASSERDRAPQETQYF
few	TRBJ1-5	TRBV4-2	-	TGTGCCAGCAGCCAAGATTTAGGGGTTTCGCAGCCCCAGCATTTT	CASSQDLGVSQPQHF
-	TRBJ2-3	TRBV6-2/TRBV6-3	-	TGTGCCAGCAGTTACTCGAGAAGATTAGATTCAGATACGCAGTATTTT	CASSYSRRLDSDTQYF
few	TRBJ1-5	TRBV20-1	TRBD1	TGCAGTGCTAGACGACAGGGGGGGCAGCCCCAGCATTTT	CSARRQGGQPQHF
-	TRBJ1-1	TRBV7-9	-	TGTGCCAGCAGCCCCGGGGGGAGACCCGAAGCTTTCTTT	CASSPGGRPEAFF
few	TRBJ1-1	TRBV4-3	-	TGCGCCAGCAGCCAAGGCAGGCGGGGCATGAACACTGAAGCTTTCTTT	CASSQGRRGMNTEAFF
few	TRBJ1-5	TRBV5-8	-	TGTGCCAGCAGCGCCCCAGCCAGCAATCAGCCCCAGCATTTT	CASSAPASNQPQHF
few	TRBJ1-2	TRBV20-1	-	TGCAGTGCTGATGAGGGGCGCGACTATGGCTACACCTTC	CSADEGRDYGYTF
-	TRBJ2-1	TRBV7-9	-	TGTGCCAGCAGCTTCGACCGTTTAGAGCAGTTCTTC	CASSFDRLEQFF
-	TRBJ1-1	TRBV12-3/TRBV12-4	-	TGTGCCAGCGGATATAGGAGGACTGAAGCTTTCTTT	CASGYRRTEAFF
-	TRBJ2-1	TRBV4-2	-	TGTGCCAGCAGCCAAGAACTAGGGGGCTCCTACAATGAGCAGTTCTTC	CASSQELGGSYNEQFF
few	TRBJ1-5	TRBV6-2/TRBV6-3	-	TGTGCCAGCAGGAGAAGGGATAGCAATCAGCCCCAGCATTTT	CASRRRDSNQPQHF
-	TRBJ2-2	TRBV27	TRBD2	TGTGCCACTTTACCGACTAGCGGGGGGGCCGCCGGGGAGCTGTTTTTT	CATLPTSGGAAGELFF
few	TRBJ2-7	TRBV5-1	TRBD2	TGCGCCAGCAGCCTCCCGGGGGGGAACTACGAGCAGTACTTC	CASSLPGGNYEQYF
-	TRBJ1-6	TRBV27	-	TGTGCCAGCAGCCTGGTGGGCTTCAGGCCCCTCCACTTT	CASSLVGFRPLHF
many	TRBJ2-4	TRBV20-1	-	TGCAGTGCTAGAATCGGCGGGGAAGACAAAAACATTCAGTACTTC	CSARIGGEDKNIQYF
few	TRBJ1-6	TRBV7-9	-	TGTGCCAGCAGCTTTGTGGACGATTCACCCCTCCACTTT	CASSFVDDSPLHF
-	TRBJ1-1	TRBV20-1	TRBD1	TGCAGTGCCAAGGCCTGGACAGGGGGTAAGAAGGGTGAAGCTTTCTTT	CSAKAWTGGKKGEAFF
few	TRBJ2-1	TRBV7-2	-	TGTGCCAGCAGCTTAGCTGGGACCGAGCAGTTCTTC	CASSLAGTEQFF
-	TRBJ2-5	TRBV6-5	TRBD1	TGTGCCAGCAGTCCCGGACAGGTTCTACAAGAGACCCAGTACTTC	CASSPGQVLQETQYF
-	TRBJ2-2	TRBV5-1	TRBD1	TGCGCCAGCACCCCAAGAGCGACAGGGCCGAACACCGGGGAGCTGTTTTTT	CASTPRATGPNTGELFF
-	TRBJ2-3	TRBV12-3/TRBV12-4	TRBD2	TGTGCCAGCAGCCGGCTAGCGGGGGGGTTCACAGATACGCAGTATTTT	CASSRLAGGFTDTQYF
-	TRBJ2-5	TRBV24-1	TRBD1	TGTGCCACCGCCACCAGGGACAGGGTTGGAGAGACCCAGTACTTC	CATATRDRVGETQYF
-	TRBJ1-1	TRBV5-1	TRBD1	TGCGCCAGCAGCTTGCATGGACAGGGAGTGGTCCCTAGGGCTGAAGCTTTCTTT	CASSLHGQGVVPRAEAFF
-	TRBJ2-2	TRBV5-1	TRBD1	TGCGCCAGCAGCTCCCCCGGGCTACACAGGGGCACCGGGGAGCTGTTTTTT	CASSSPGLHRGTGELFF
-	TRBJ2-1	TRBV12-3/TRBV12-4	TRBD2	TGTGCCAGCAGTTTCGCGGGGGTTGGGTACAATGAGCAGTTCTTC	CASSFAGVGYNEQFF
few	TRBJ2-5	TRBV5-1	TRBD1	TGCGCCAGCAGCTTGGCTGGACAGGCCCCAGAGACCCAGTACTTC	CASSLAGQAPETQYF
-	TRBJ1-5	TRBV3-1	TRBD1	TGTGCCAGCAGCCAGAGGGCCGGGACAGGGAATCAGCCCCAGCATTTT	CASSQRAGTGNQPQHF
few	TRBJ2-7	TRBV28	-	TGTGCCAGCAGCTACAGGGTAGAGACCTACGAGCAGTACTTC	CASSYRVETYEQYF
few	TRBJ1-2	TRBV24-1	TRBD1	TGTGCCACCAGTGACCCTCGGGGACAGGGTTTCTATGGCTACACCTTC	CATSDPRGQGFYGYTF
-	TRBJ2-5	TRBV9	TRBD2	TGTGCCAGCAGCGACCCTCCCGGGGGGGGACTACTCGGGGAGACCCAGTACTTC	CASSDPPGGGLLGETQYF